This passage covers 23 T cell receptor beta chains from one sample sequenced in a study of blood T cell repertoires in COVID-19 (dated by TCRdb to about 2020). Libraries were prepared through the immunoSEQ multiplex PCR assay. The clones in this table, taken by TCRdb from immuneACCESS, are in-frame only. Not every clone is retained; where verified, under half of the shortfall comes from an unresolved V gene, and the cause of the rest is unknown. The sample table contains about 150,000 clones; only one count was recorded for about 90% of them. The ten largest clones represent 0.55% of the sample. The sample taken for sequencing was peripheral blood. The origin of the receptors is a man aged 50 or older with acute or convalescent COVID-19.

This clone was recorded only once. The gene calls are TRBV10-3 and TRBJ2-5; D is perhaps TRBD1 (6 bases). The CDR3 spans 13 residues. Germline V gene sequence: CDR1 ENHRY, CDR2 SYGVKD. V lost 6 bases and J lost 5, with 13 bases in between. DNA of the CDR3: TGTGCCATCAGGAAGGGGGACCCCGAGACCCAGTACTTC. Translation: CAIRKGDPETQYF.

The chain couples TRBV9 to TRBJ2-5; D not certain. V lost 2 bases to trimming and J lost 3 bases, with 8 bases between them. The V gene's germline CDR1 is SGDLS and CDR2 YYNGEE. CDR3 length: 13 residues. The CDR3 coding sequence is TGTGCCAGCAGCGTTAACCGGGAAGAGACCCAGTACTTC. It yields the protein CASSVNREETQYF. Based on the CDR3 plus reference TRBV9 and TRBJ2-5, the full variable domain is DSGVTQTPKHLITATGQRVTLRCSPRSGDLSVYWYQQSLDQGLQFLIQYYNGEERAKGNILERFSAQQFPDLHSELNLSSLELGDSALYFCASSVNREETQYFGPGTRLLVL.

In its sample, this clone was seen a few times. CDR3 nucleotides: TGTGCCAGCAGCTTAGGGGGACAATACTCTGGAAACACCATATATTTT. It is translated as CASSLGGQYSGNTIYF. The genes are TRBV11-2 and TRBJ1-3, with D possibly matching TRBD1 (6 bases). This CDR3 has 16 amino acids. V lost 1 base, J lost 0 bases, and 10 bases lay in between. CDR1 is SGHAT and CDR2 is FQNNGV in the germline V gene.

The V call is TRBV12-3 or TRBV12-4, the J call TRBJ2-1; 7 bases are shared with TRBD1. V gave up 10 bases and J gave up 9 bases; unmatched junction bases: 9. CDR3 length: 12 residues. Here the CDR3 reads CATTLQGTEQFF. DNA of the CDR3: TGTGCCACCACTCTACAGGGGACTGAGCAGTTCTTC.

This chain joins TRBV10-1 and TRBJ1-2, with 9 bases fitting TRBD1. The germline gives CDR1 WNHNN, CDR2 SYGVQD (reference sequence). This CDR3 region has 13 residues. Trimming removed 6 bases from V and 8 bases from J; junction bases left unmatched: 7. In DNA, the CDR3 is TGCGCCAGCAGCCCCGGACAGGGGAGCGGCTACACCTTC. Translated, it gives CASSPGQGSGYTF.

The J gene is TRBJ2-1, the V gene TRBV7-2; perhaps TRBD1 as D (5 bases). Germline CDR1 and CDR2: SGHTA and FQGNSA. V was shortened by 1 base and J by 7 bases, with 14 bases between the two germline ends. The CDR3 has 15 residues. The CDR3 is CASSLGTSPSNEQFF. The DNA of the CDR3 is TGTGCCAGCAGCTTAGGGACAAGTCCCAGTAATGAGCAGTTCTTC.

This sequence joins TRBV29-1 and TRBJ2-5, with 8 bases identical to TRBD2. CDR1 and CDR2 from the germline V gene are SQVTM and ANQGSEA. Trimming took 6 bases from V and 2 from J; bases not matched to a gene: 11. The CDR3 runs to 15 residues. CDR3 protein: CSVLRAGEVQETQYF. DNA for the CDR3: TGCAGCGTCCTTCGAGCGGGAGAAGTACAAGAGACCCAGTACTTC.

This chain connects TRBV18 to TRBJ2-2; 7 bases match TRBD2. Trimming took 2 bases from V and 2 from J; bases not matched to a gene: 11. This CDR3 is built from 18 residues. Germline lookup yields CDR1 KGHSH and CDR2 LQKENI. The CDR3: CASSPTRPGRGNTGELFF. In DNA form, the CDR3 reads TGTGCCAGCTCACCAACCCGCCCGGGGAGGGGAAACACCGGGGAGCTGTTTTTT.

The CDR3 nucleotides are TGTGCCAGCAGCTTACAGGGGACGAACACCGGGGAGCTGTTTTTT. It encodes CASSLQGTNTGELFF. The chain is built from TRBV7-3 and TRBJ2-2, with a weak D call TRBD1 (6 bases). CDR3 length: 15 residues. Trimming pared 2 bases from V and 0 bases from J, leaving 7 bases between. Germline V gives CDR1 SGHTA, CDR2 FQGTGA.

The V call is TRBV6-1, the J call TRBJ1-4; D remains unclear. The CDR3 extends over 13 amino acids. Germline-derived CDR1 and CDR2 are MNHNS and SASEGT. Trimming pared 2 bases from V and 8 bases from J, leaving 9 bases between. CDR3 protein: CASSETGREKLFF. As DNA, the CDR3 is TGTGCCAGCAGTGAAACGGGGAGGGAAAAACTGTTTTTT.

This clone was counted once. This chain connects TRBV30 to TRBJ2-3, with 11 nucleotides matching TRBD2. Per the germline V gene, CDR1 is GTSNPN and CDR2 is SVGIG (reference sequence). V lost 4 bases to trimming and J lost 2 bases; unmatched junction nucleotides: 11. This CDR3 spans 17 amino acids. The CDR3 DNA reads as TGTGCCTGGAACCCCGGGGGACTAGCGGTATACACAGATACGCAGTATTTT. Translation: CAWNPGGLAVYTDTQYF.

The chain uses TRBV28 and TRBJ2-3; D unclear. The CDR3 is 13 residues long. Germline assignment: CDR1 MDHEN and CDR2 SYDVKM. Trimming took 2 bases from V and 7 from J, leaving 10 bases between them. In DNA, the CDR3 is TGTGCCAGCAGTTTAGACACACCTTATACGCAGTATTTT. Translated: CASSLDTPYTQYF.

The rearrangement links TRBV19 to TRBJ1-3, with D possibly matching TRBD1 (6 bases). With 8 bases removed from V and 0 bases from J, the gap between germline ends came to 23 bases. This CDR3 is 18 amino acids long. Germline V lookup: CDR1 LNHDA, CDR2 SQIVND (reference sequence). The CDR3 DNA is TGTGCCAGTCAACATGGGGGGGACACGATGTTCTCTGGAAACACCATATATTTT. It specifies CASQHGGDTMFSGNTIYF.

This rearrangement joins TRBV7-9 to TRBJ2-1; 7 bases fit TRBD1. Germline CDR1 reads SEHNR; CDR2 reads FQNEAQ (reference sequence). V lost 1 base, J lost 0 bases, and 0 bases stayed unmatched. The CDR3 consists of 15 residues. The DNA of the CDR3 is TGTGCCAGCAGCTTAGACAGGGGCTCCTACAATGAGCAGTTCTTC. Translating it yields CASSLDRGSYNEQFF.

The CDR3 spells CATETGVNTEAFF. In DNA, the CDR3 is TGTGCCACCGAGACAGGAGTGAACACTGAAGCTTTCTTT. The chain has TRBV19 and TRBJ1-1; a weak D match, TRBD1 (6 bases). The CDR3 sequence is 13 residues long. CDR1 and CDR2 (germline): LNHDA, SQIVND (reference sequence). Deletions cut 10 bases from V and 0 bases from J, with 12 bases between.

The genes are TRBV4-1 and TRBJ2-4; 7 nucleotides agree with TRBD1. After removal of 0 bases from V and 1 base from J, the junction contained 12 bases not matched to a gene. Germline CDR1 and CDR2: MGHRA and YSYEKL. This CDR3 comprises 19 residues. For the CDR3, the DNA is TGCGCCAGCAGCCAAGAAAGGCTCGGGACAGTTCGGGCCAAAAACATTCAGTACTTC. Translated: CASSQERLGTVRAKNIQYF.

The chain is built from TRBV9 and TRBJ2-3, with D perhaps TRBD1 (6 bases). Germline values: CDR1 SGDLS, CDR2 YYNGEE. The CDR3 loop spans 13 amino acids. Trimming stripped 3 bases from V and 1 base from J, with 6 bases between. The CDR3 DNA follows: TGTGCCAGCAGCGAGGGGGGCACAGATACGCAGTATTTT. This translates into CASSEGGTDTQYF.

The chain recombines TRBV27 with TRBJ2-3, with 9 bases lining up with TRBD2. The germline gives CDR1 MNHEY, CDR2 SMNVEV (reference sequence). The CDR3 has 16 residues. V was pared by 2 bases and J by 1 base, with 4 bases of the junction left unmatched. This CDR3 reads CASSLIAGGGTDTQYF. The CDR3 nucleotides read TGTGCCAGCAGTTTAATCGCGGGAGGGGGCACAGATACGCAGTATTTT.

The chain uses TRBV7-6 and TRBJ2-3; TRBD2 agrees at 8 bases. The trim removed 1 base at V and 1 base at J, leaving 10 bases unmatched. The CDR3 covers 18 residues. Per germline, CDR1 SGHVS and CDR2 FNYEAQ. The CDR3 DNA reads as TGTGCCAGCAGCTTAGGCTTGTTTAGCGGGGAGGGCACAGATACGCAGTATTTT. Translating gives CASSLGLFSGEGTDTQYF.

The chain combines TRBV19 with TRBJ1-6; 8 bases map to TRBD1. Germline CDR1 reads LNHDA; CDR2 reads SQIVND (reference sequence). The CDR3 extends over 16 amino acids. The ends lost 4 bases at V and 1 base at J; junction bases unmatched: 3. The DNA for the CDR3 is TGTGCCAGTAGTAGAAGACAGGGGTCCTATAATTCACCCCTCCACTTT. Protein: CASSRRQGSYNSPLHF.

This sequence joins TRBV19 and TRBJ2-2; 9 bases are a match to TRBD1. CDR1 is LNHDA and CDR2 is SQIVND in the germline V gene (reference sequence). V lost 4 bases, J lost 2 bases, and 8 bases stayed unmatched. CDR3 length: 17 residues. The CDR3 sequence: CASSNPLDRGNTGELFF. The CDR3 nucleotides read TGTGCCAGTAGTAACCCACTGGACAGGGGAAACACCGGGGAGCTGTTTTTT.

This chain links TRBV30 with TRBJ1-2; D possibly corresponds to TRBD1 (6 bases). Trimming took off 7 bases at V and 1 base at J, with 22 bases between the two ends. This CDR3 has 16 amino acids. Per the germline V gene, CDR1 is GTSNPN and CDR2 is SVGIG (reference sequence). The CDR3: CAFTYSSGTLNYGYTF. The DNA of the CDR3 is TGTGCCTTTACATATTCTTCCGGGACACTTAACTATGGCTACACCTTC.

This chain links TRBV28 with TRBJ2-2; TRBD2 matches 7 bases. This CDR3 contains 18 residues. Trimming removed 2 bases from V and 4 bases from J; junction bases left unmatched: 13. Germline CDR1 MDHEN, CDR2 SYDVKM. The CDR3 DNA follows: TGTGCCAGCAGTTTAACAAGGACTAGACTAAAATCCACCGGGGAGCTGTTTTTT. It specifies CASSLTRTRLKSTGELFF. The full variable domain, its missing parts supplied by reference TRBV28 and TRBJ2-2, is DVKVTQSSRYLVKRTGEKVFLECVQDMDHENMFWYRQDPGLGLRLIYFSYDVKMKEKGDIPEGYSVSREKKERFSLILESASTNQTSMYLCASSLTRTRLKSTGELFFGEGSRLTVL.